These 20 T cell receptor beta chains were sequenced from one sample in a study of blood T cell repertoires in COVID-19. Only in-frame clones appear in the TCRdb table, and some are missing; sequencing was by immunoSEQ multiplex PCR. The sample has roughly 400,000 clones; about 89% are singletons. The material sequenced was peripheral blood. The receptors derive from a woman aged 60-75 years with COVID-19, enrolled during active disease.

The rearrangement uses TRBV11-2 and TRBJ1-1; a possible D gene is TRBD1 (5 bases). This CDR3 is built from 14 residues. V shed 4 bases and J shed 6 bases, with 15 bases lying between them. Germline V gene lookup returns CDR1 SGHAT and CDR2 FQNNGV. CDR3: CASSSLAGWAEAFF. The CDR3 DNA is TGTGCCAGCAGCTCCCTGGCAGGGTGGGCTGAAGCTTTCTTT.

The chain combines TRBV28 with TRBJ2-2; 8 bases line up with TRBD1. Germline V gene lookup returns CDR1 MDHEN and CDR2 SYDVKM. The CDR3 loop spans 15 amino acids. J lost 4 bases, V lost 3 bases, and 4 bases had no gene match. The CDR3 nucleotides read TGTGCCAGCAGTTTCGGACAGGGCGGCACCGGGGAGCTGTTTTTT. Protein: CASSFGQGGTGELFF.

This chain joins TRBV15 and TRBJ2-3; weak D call: TRBD2 (6 bases). Trimming cost V 0 bases and J 5 bases, with 21 bases left between them. From germline, CDR1 is LNHNV and CDR2 YYDKDF (reference sequence). This CDR3 contains 18 residues. The CDR3 bases are TGTGCCACCAGCAGAGATTTATACAGCTACGACGGGGGAGATACGCAGTATTTT. Protein sequence: CATSRDLYSYDGGDTQYF.

V usage is TRBV5-8 and J usage is TRBJ2-3, with TRBD2 matching 10 bases. Trimming cost V 5 bases and J 0 bases; bases outside gene matches: 6. Germline loops: CDR1 SGHTS, CDR2 YDEGEE. The CDR3 extends over 16 amino acids. CDR3 nucleotide sequence: TGTGCCAGCAGACCAGAACTAGCGGGGAGCACAGATACGCAGTATTTT. Translating gives CASRPELAGSTDTQYF.

Written as DNA, the CDR3 is TGTGCCAGCAGCCCCCGGGACAGGTACGTGAACACTGAAGCTTTCTTT. Encoded protein: CASSPRDRYVNTEAFF. The chain couples TRBV3-1 (or the pseudogene TRBV3-2) to TRBJ1-1, with TRBD1 matching 8 bases. Germline V gives CDR1 LGHDT, CDR2 YNNKEL (reference sequence). This CDR3 spans 16 amino acids. V gave up 4 bases and J gave up 0 bases; unmatched junction bases: 7.

Note on this clone: The junction and the germline gene differ at one end; a read error may be behind it. The chain joins TRBV30 to TRBJ2-1; D may be TRBD2 (5 bases). The V gene's germline CDR1 is GTSNPN and CDR2 SVGIG (reference sequence). The CDR3 loop spans 10 amino acids. This chain's CDR3 is CAWDYHEQFF. CDR3 nucleotide sequence: TGTGCCTGGGACTACCATGAGCAGTTCTTC.

The rearrangement uses TRBV5-8 and TRBJ2-5; tentative D call: TRBD2 (6 bases). The CDR3 contains 13 residues. Germline values: CDR1 SGHTS, CDR2 YDEGEE. Trimming removed 1 base at V and 5 bases at J, with 9 bases between. The CDR3 region has the DNA TGTGCCAGCAGCTTGCGGGGGACCGAGACCCAGTACTTC. Its protein is CASSLRGTETQYF.

The chain employs TRBV20-1 and TRBJ2-5, with 11 bases aligning to TRBD2. Losses at the gene ends were 3 bases for V and 5 bases for J; bases not matched to a gene: 5. The CDR3 spans 14 residues. Germline loops: CDR1 DFQATT, CDR2 SNEGSKA (reference sequence). CDR3 bases: TGCAGTGCTAGTATTAGCGGGGGGGCGGAGACCCAGTACTTC. Translation: CSASISGGAETQYF.

J is TRBJ2-2 and V is TRBV27; 13 positions agree with TRBD2. The length of the CDR3 is 20 residues. V gave up 2 bases and J gave up 3 bases; unmatched junction bases: 12. Germline CDR1 MNHEY, CDR2 SMNVEV (reference sequence). The CDR3 loop reads CASSLKVPGLAGRYTGELFF. CDR3 nucleotides: TGTGCCAGCAGTTTAAAGGTCCCGGGACTAGCGGGGAGGTACACCGGGGAGCTGTTTTTT.

The gene calls are TRBV3-1 (or the pseudogene TRBV3-2) and TRBJ1-2; D not resolved. Germline lookup yields CDR1 LGHDT and CDR2 YNNKEL (reference sequence). The CDR3 is made up of 15 amino acids. Trimming stripped 1 base from V and 6 bases from J, with 15 bases between. The DNA for the CDR3 is TGTGCCAGCAGCCAAGGTAACGCCCTCCTAAATGGCTACACCTTC. Translated: CASSQGNALLNGYTF.

The rearrangement joins TRBV7-9 to TRBJ1-2; 9 bases agree with TRBD1. V dropped 4 bases and J dropped 8; count of bases not matched to a gene: 2. The CDR3 covers 12 residues. In germline, CDR1 is SEHNR, CDR2 FQNEAQ (reference sequence). CDR3 sequence reads: CASSWDREGYTF. The CDR3 region has the DNA TGTGCCAGCAGCTGGGACAGGGAGGGCTACACCTTC.

This clone was seen a few times. The junction departs from germline at one end; a sequencing error may be responsible. V is TRBV30 and J is TRBJ1-2; possibly TRBD1 for D (5 bases). Germline V CDR1 and CDR2: GTSNPN, SVGIG (reference sequence). The CDR3 has 11 residues. As DNA, the CDR3 is TGTGCCTGGAGTGTACCGGGGCCGGGGGCCTTC. Protein product: CAWSVPGPGAF.

CDR3 DNA: TGCGCCAGCAGCTTGTCAGGGGGCCGGGGCCAGCCCCAGCATTTT. Protein product: CASSLSGGRGQPQHF. This rearrangement joins TRBV5-1 to TRBJ1-5, with TRBD1 matching over 8 bases. The V gene end was trimmed by 1 base and the J gene end by 7 bases; junction bases not matched to a gene: 7. CDR3 length: 15 amino acids. Germline CDR1 SGHRS, CDR2 YFSETQ.

V is TRBV6-4 and J is TRBJ2-7; D is unclear. V lost 4 bases and J 3 bases, leaving 7 bases between the germline ends. Per the germline V gene, CDR1 is MRHNA and CDR2 is SNTAGT. The CDR3 is 12 amino acids. CDR3 loop: CASSGSLYEQYF. The CDR3 DNA sequence: TGTGCCAGCAGTGGGTCACTCTACGAGCAGTACTTC.

The chain employs TRBV7-2 and TRBJ1-1, with D uncertain. Germline V lookup: CDR1 SGHTA, CDR2 FQGNSA. This CDR3 is built from 18 residues. The ends were cut back, 1 base at V and 4 bases at J, with 22 bases in the middle. The CDR3: CASSLVSFTVRAGTEAFF. Written as DNA, the CDR3 is TGTGCCAGCAGCTTAGTATCTTTCACAGTCAGAGCTGGCACTGAAGCTTTCTTT.

The chain joins TRBV11-3 to TRBJ2-5, with a possible D match to TRBD1 (5 bases). Per the germline V gene, CDR1 is SGHNT and CDR2 is YENEEA. V lost 5 bases and J lost 4, with 14 bases in between. The CDR3 is made up of 14 amino acids. The CDR3 bases are TGTGCCAGCAGCCCAGGGAACGGGCCAGAGACCCAGTACTTC. As protein: CASSPGNGPETQYF.

The genes are TRBV11-2 and TRBJ1-4; no clear D. Germline V gives CDR1 SGHAT, CDR2 FQNNGV. The CDR3 extends over 18 amino acids. Trimming cost V 1 base and J 0 bases, with 15 bases left between them. CDR3 amino acids: CASSLVLFRGATNEKLFF. The CDR3 bases are TGTGCCAGCAGCTTAGTGTTGTTTCGGGGAGCAACTAATGAAAAACTGTTTTTT.

The rearrangement joins TRBV20-1 to TRBJ2-2; a possible D gene is TRBD1 (6 bases). V was shortened by 3 bases and J by 5 bases, with 13 bases between the two germline ends. The germline V gene has CDR1 DFQATT and CDR2 SNEGSKA (reference sequence). The CDR3 spans 14 residues. CDR3 in amino acids: CSASIQGWTGELFF. CDR3 in DNA: TGCAGTGCTAGTATACAGGGATGGACCGGGGAGCTGTTTTTT.

This clone showed up just once. The CDR3 loop reads CASSPGTGGYEQYF. Here the CDR3 DNA reads TGTGCCAGCAGCCCAGGGACAGGGGGCTACGAGCAGTACTTC. The chain recombines TRBV7-6 with TRBJ2-7; 11 nucleotides align to TRBD1. Germline CDR1 is SGHVS and CDR2 is FNYEAQ. This CDR3 region has 14 residues. Losses at the gene ends were 5 bases for V and 3 bases for J; bases not matched to a gene: 3.

V is TRBV6-2 or TRBV6-3 and J is TRBJ2-7; the match to TRBD1 covers 8 bases. With V trimmed by 0 bases and J by 3 bases, 4 bases remained unmatched. This CDR3 region has 15 residues. Per the germline V gene, CDR1 is MNHEY and CDR2 is SVGEGT. The CDR3 here is CASSYSHRGSYEQYF. The CDR3 DNA follows: TGTGCCAGCAGTTACTCCCACAGGGGGAGCTACGAGCAGTACTTC.